Listed below are T cell receptor beta chains from one sample, sequenced in a study of T cells in Graves' hyperthyroidism and ophthalmopathy. TCRdb reanalysed the multiplex PCR reads using MiXCR and keeps one entry per CDR3 protein. The data show 700,000 to 850,000 distinct CDR3 sequences, with 30% to 40% seen just once and around 32% held by the top ten. The sequenced material came from blood. The source of these receptors is a woman in her 40s with Graves' hyperthyroidism. CDR3s leave out the opening cysteine and the closing phenylalanine or tryptophan. Expanded clones are given a class, and other clones once, few, many or no size at all.

clone size	V gene	CDR3 protein
few	TRBV27	ASSLFFVAGANVLT
few	TRBV4-1	ASSQGPGSGNTIY
few	TRBV4-3	ASSPGGGDTYNSPLH
many	TRBV7-9	ASSPPGDSGFYGYT
NA	TRBV7-2	ASSLVRLTENTEAF
NA	TRBV20-1	SASTSGGTSNEAF
many	TRBV10-3	AISGLNTEAF
once	TRBV6-2/TRBV6-3	ASSQRIQGSTEAF
many	TRBV28	ASIEGGTETQY
NA	TRBV9	ASSLTPGGPYEQY
NA	TRBV19	ASSILVRGSSEAF
many	TRBV20-1	SAWTDLYEQY
many	TRBV5-1	ASSLNGFEDGYT
few	TRBV4-2	ASSQEQSGSGNTIY
many	TRBV7-8	ASRTYREATEAF
few	TRBV19	ASRKMSNSFLSGANVLT
many	TRBV10-3	AITPGGTEAF
many	TRBV6-6	ASTAGRSSGNTIY
once	TRBV10-2	ASGAGPSSYEQY
many	TRBV7-2	ASSEFSLGLAARYEQY
NA	TRBV4-2	ATQGQGASGYGYT
NA	TRBV5-1	ASSQPNRGITEAF
NA	TRBV7-8	ASSLEGGITYEQY
NA	TRBV7-8	ASSLAAGALKETQY
once	TRBV12-3/TRBV12-4	ASRPSSGGAADTQY
NA	TRBV20-1	SARTHFYGYT
NA	TRBV7-9	ASSLRLAVPSGTQY
many	TRBV9	ASTAGYGYT
many	TRBV2	ASSVSGLETQY
few	TRBV7-2	ASSFVVMPPYEQY
few	TRBV2	ASLTEQNTEAF
many	TRBV10-3	AISGEGGTGTLGGDQY
NA	TRBV6-1	ASSEEDRYYGYT
many	TRBV19	ASRRQGYNEKLF
NA	TRBV7-2	ASSLEGQGASGYT
once	TRBV7-2	ASSHWGGNQPQH
many	TRBV12-3/TRBV12-4	ASRPTGDHEQY
NA	TRBV7-2	ASSLRGSEYSNGYT
NA	TRBV5-5	ASSVLEGLGNTIY
few	TRBV5-6	ASSWGGTGTYEQY
NA	TRBV2	AIKTGELF
few	TRBV10-3	AINLPGTVFGYT
few	TRBV6-1	ASSRPQDRGRYGYT
NA	TRBV12-3/TRBV12-4	ASDYFKPGTGSNEQY
once	TRBV4-1	ASSPSGGIGTEAF
NA	TRBV5-1	ASSKPGVNTEAF
NA	TRBV10-1	ASANELGTRSYEQY
once	TRBV18	ASSPGTGADYGYT
many	TRBV7-9	ASSPGPHETNEKLF
NA	TRBV24-1	ASSEPGRDYGYTGELF
NA	TRBV6-5	ASSKGPYQEKAF
NA	TRBV10-3	AISASMNPEAF
NA	TRBV11-2	ASSYSSGGGARTQY
many	TRBV6-5	ASSLTPRTGYNSPLH
NA	TRBV20-1	SASPAGRRSYEQY
many	TRBV5-1	ASSLAGLGTEAF
NA	TRBV13	ASSSTGLGSEQY